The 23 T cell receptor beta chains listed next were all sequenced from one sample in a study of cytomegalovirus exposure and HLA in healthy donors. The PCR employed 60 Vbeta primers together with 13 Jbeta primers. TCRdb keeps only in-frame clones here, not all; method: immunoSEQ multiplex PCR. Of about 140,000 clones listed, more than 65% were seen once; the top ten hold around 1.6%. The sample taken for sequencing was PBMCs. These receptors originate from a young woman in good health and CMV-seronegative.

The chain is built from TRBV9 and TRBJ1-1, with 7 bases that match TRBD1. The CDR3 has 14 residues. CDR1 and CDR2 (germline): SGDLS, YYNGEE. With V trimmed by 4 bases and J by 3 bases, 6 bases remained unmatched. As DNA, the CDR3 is TGTGCCAGCAGCTTCACAGGGGCTTACACTGAAGCTTTCTTT. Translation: CASSFTGAYTEAFF.

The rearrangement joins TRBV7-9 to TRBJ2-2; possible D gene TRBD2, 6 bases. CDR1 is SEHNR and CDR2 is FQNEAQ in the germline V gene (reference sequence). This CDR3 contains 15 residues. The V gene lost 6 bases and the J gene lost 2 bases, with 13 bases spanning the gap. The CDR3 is CASRYRDLNTGELFF. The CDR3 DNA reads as TGTGCCAGCAGATACCGGGACTTAAACACCGGGGAGCTGTTTTTT.

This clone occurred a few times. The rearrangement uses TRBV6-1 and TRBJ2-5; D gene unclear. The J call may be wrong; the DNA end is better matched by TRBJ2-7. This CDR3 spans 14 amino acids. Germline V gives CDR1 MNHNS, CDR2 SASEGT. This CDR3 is CASSEYSPSDEQYF. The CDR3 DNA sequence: TGTGCCAGCAGTGAATATTCACCGAGCGACGAGCAGTACTTC.

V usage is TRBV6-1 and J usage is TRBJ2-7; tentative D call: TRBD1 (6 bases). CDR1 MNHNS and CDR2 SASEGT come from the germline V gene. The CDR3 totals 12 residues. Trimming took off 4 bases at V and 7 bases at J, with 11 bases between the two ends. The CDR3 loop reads CASSVRRGEQYF. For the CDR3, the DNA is TGTGCCAGCAGTGTTCGAAGGGGGGAGCAGTACTTC.

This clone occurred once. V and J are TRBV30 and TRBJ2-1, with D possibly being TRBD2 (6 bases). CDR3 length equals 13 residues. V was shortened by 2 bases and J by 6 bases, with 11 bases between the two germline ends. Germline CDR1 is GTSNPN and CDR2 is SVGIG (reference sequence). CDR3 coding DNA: TGTGCCTGGAGTCGGGGGTCAGGCAATGAGCAGTTCTTC. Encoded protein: CAWSRGSGNEQFF.

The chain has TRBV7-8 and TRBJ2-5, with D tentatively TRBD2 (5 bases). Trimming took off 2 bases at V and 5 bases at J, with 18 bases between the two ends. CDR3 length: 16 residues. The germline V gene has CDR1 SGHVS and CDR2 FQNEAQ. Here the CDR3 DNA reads TGTGCCAGCAGCTTAATAGGGCGGACTGAGGCGGAGACCCAGTACTTC. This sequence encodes CASSLIGRTEAETQYF.

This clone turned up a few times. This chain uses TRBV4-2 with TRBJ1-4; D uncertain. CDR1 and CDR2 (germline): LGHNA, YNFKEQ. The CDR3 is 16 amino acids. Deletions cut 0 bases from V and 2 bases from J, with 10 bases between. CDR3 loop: CASSQDGRATNEKLFF. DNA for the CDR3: TGTGCCAGCAGCCAAGATGGGCGGGCTACTAATGAAAAACTGTTTTTT.

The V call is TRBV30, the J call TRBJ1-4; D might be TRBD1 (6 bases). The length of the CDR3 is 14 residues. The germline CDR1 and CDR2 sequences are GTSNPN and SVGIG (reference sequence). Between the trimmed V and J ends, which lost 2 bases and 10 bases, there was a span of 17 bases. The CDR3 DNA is TGTGCCTGGAGTAGGGGGGGGATAAGCGGAAAACTGTTTTTT. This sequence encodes CAWSRGGISGKLFF.

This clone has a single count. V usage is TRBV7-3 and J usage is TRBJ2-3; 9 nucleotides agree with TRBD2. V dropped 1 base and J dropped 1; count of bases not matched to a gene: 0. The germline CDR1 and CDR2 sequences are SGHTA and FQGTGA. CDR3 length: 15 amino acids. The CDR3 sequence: CASSLIAGGTDTQYF. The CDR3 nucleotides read TGTGCCAGCAGCTTAATAGCGGGAGGCACAGATACGCAGTATTTT.

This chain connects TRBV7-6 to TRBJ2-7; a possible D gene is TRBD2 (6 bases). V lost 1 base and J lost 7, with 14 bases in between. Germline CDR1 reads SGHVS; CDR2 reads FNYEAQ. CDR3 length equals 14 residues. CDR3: CASSLGDPGREQYF. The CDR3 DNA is TGTGCCAGCAGCTTAGGGGACCCTGGGAGGGAGCAGTACTTC.

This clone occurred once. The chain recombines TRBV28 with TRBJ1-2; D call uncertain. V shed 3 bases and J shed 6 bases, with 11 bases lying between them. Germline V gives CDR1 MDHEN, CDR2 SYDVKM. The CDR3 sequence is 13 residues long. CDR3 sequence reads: CASSLRRENGYTF. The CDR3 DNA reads TGTGCCAGCAGTTTGAGGAGGGAAAATGGCTACACCTTC.

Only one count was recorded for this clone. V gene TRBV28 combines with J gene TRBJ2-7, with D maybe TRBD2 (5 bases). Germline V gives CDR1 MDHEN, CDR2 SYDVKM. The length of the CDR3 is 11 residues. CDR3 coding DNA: TGTGTCAGCAGCCGAGGGTACGAGCAGTACGTC. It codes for CVSSRGYEQYV.

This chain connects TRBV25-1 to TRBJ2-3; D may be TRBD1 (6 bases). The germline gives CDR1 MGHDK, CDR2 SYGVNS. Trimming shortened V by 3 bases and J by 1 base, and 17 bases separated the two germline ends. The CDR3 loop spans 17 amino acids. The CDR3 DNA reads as TGTGCCAGCAGTGACCCCCAGGACAGTCTTCGCACAGATACGCAGTATTTT. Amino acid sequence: CASSDPQDSLRTDTQYF.

CDR3: CASSRQGGLFF. The CDR3 region has the DNA TGTGCCAGCAGCCGACAGGGTGGACTGTTTTTT. V and J are TRBV6-1 and TRBJ1-4, with TRBD1 matching over 7 bases. Germline assignment: CDR1 MNHNS and CDR2 SASEGT. V shed 6 bases, J shed 13 bases, and the junction held 5 bases outside the gene matches. This CDR3 has 11 residues.

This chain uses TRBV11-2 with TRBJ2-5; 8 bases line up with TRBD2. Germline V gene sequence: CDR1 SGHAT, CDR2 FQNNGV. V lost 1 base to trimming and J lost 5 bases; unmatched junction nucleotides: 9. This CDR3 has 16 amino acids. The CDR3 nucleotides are TGTGCCAGCAGCTTAGGAGCGGGGGTAGGGTCGGAGACCCAGTACTTC. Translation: CASSLGAGVGSETQYF. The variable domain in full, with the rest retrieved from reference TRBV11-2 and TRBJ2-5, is EAGVAQSPRYKIIEKRQSVAFWCNPISGHATLYWYQQILGQGPKLLIQFQNNGVVDDSQLPKDRFSAERLKGVDSTLKIQPAKLEDSAVYLCASSLGAGVGSETQYFGPGTRLLVL.

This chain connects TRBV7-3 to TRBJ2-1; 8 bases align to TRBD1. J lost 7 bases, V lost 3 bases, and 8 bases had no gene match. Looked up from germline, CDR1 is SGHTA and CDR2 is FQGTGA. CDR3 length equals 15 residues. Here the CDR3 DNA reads TGTGCCAGCAGCTTCAGGGGGCGGGTGTTTAATGAGCAGTTCTTC. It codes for CASSFRGRVFNEQFF.

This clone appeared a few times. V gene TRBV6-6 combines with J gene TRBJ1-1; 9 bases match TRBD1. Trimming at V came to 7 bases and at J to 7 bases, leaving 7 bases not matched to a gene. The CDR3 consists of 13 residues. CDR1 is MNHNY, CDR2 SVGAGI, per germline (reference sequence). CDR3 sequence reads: CASTLQGAVEAFF. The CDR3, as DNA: TGTGCCAGCACCCTACAGGGGGCGGTTGAAGCTTTCTTT.

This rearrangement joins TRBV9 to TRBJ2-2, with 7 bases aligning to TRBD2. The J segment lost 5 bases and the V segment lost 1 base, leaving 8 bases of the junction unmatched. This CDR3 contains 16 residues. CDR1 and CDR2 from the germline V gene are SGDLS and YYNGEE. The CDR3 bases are TGTGCCAGCAGCGTATATTCGGGAGGAGGTACCGGGGAGCTGTTTTTT. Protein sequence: CASSVYSGGGTGELFF.

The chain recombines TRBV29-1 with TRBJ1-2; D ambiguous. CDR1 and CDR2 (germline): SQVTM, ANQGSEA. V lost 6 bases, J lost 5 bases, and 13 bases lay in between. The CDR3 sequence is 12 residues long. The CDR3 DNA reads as TGCAGCGTGGCCGCCCCCAGATATGGCTACACCTTC. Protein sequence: CSVAAPRYGYTF.

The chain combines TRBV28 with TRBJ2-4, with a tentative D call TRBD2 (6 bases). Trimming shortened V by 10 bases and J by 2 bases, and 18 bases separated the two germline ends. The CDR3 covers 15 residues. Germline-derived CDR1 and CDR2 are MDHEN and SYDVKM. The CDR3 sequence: CATYPPGESKNIQYF. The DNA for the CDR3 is TGTGCCACCTACCCCCCGGGGGAGTCCAAAAACATTCAGTACTTC.

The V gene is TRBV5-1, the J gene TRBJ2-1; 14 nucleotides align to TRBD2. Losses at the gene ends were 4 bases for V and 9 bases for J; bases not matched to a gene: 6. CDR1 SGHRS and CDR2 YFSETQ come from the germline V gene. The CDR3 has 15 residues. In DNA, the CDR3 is TGCGCCAGCAGCGCCGGACTAGCGGGGGGTAGTGAGCAGTTCTTC. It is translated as CASSAGLAGGSEQFF.

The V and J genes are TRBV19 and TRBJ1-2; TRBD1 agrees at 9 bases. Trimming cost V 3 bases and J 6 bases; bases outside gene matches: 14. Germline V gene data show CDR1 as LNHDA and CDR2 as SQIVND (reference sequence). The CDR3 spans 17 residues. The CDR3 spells CASSMTPPRRTGDGYTF. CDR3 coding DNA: TGTGCCAGTAGTATGACCCCCCCGAGAAGGACAGGGGATGGCTACACCTTC.

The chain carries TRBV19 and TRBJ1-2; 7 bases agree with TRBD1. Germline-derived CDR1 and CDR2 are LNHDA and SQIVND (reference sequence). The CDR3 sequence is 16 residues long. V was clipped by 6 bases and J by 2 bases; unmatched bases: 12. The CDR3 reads CASSPLGTEMNYGYTF. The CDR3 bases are TGTGCCAGTAGCCCCCTGGGGACAGAAATGAACTATGGCTACACCTTC.